This T cell receptor beta chain comes out of a study of blood T cell repertoires in COVID-19 (dated by TCRdb to the early 2020s). Broadly, across the study: Collaborator samples came from the United States, Italy and Spain and covered acute and convalescent phases of COVID-19. The material from the prospective study consisted of cDNA or gDNA derived from T cells, B-cell-depleted T cells, or PBMCs. Where available, HLA class I and class II types were taken from metadata supplied by the sample provider and were not determined by assay-based typing. A de-identified subject ID, COVID-19 status, age in years and sex were almost always included in the sample metadata. The dataset comprised deeply sampled blood TCRbeta repertoires from subjects exposed to, actively infected with, or recovered from COVID-19. A freely available public database, intended as a resource for researchers studying the immune response to SARS-CoV-2, is where the repertoires were released. The samples were drawn from the first 160 participants of the ongoing ImmuneRACE study and from 1,254 subjects provided by 6 global collaborators.

TCRbeta CDR3 regions were amplified from genomic DNA by means of the immunoSEQ Assay, a bias-controlled multiplex PCR. Per the source publication's procedure: The number of nucleated cells in each sample was estimated from the amplification of reference gene primers within the assay. To quantify the absolute abundance of each unique TCRbeta CDR3 rearrangement, sequence reads were collapsed and filtered. For each sample, productive Simpson clonality was calculated by taking the square root of Simpson's diversity index across productive rearrangements. Held by TCRdb, this immuneACCESS table contains in-frame sequences only and omits some clones. Under half of the omission traces to an unresolved V gene where checked; the cause of the rest is unknown. V and J calls and clone size are copied from that table; D and trimming were computed from the DNA. In all, the sample holds 130,000 to 150,000 clones, and under 90% of those were seen once. The ten largest clones capture about 5.8% of the sample.

Whole blood was collected in K2EDTA tubes by collaborating institutions according to the institutions' own protocols. For TCRbeta analysis, collaborator samples were shipped as frozen whole blood, as isolated PBMCs, or as DNA extracted from either sample type. What the study reported, not specific to this receptor: The amount of clinical and demographic metadata varied by source and participant and was provided uncurated.

In the case of this clone: It has no known antigen specificity. No much larger clone is present one base from it, and per-base qualities are unavailable.

The germline V end is reduced by 4 bases and the J end by 8 bases; junction bases left unmatched: 8. CDR1 and CDR2, per the germline V gene, are SGHRS and YFSETQ. There are 14 amino acids in the CDR3, from cysteine to phenylalanine inclusive. Of the read, only the CDR3 DNA is kept; its 42 bases are in frame from base 1. The TCR was taken from a human donor in a cohort sampled during active COVID-19. The source material was peripheral blood. The rearrangement combines TRBV5-1 with TRBJ2-2; 7 junctional bases match TRBD1. The CDR3 corresponds to CASSPGQQLGELFF. In nucleotide form, the sequence is TGCGCCAGCAGCCCGGGACAGCAGCTAGGGGAGCTGTTTTTT.